Sequencing of this T cell receptor beta chain was carried out in a study of T cell clonotyping in hematopoietic cell transplantation. This clone was found a few times. Its antigen is currently unknown. The method was immunoSEQ multiplex PCR; TCRdb's version includes in-frame clones alone and lacks a portion of them. The sample gives 9,000 to 15,000 clones, about half of which show up once; about a tenth is in the top ten. Study findings and constraints: Graft donor and pretransplant recipient Inverse Simpson Index values predicted broader posttransplant TCR diversity. After transplant, recipient diversity fell while pathologically expanded clonotypes grew through day 180.

This CDR3 has 14 residues. Looked up from germline, CDR1 is SGHRS and CDR2 is YFSETQ. V was clipped by 4 bases and J by 6 bases; unmatched bases: 7. V and J are TRBV5-1 and TRBJ2-7, with 10 bases aligning to TRBD2. This TCR was sampled from a man aged 45-60 years in good health. Some clones in this sample may be carry-over from other donors' samples. The source material was peripheral blood mononuclear cells. The CDR3 loop is CASSELAGGREQYF. CDR3 bases: TGCGCCAGCAGCGAGTTAGCGGGAGGCCGCGAGCAGTACTTC.